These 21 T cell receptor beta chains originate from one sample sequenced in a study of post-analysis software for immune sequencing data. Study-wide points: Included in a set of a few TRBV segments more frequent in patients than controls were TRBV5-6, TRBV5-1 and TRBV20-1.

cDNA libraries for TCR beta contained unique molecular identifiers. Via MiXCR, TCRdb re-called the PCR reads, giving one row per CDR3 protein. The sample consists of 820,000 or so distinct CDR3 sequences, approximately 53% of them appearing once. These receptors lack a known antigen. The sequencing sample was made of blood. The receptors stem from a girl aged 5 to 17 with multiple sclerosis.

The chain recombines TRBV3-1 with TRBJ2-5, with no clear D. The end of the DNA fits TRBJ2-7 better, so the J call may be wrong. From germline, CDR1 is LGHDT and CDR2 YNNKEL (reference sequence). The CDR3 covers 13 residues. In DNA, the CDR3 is TGTGCCAGCAGCCAAGGGGCCAACTACGAGCAGTACTTC. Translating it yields CASSQGANYEQYF.

This CDR3 reads CSVVRQESYEQYF. CDR3 DNA: TGCAGCGTTGTAAGACAGGAGTCCTACGAGCAGTACTTC. The chain joins TRBV29-1 to TRBJ2-7; D is possibly TRBD1 (6 bases). CDR1 and CDR2 from the germline V gene are SQVTM and ANQGSEA. V gave up 4 bases and J gave up 1 base, with 11 bases separating them. The CDR3 loop spans 13 amino acids.

The CDR3 is CSVAGSSTDTQYF. CDR3 in DNA: TGCAGCGTTGCCGGTTCTAGCACAGATACGCAGTATTTT. V is TRBV29-1 and J is TRBJ2-3; no clear D gene. Germline loops: CDR1 SQVTM, CDR2 ANQGSEA. V gave up 4 bases and J gave up 0 bases, with 8 bases separating them. CDR3 length: 13 residues.

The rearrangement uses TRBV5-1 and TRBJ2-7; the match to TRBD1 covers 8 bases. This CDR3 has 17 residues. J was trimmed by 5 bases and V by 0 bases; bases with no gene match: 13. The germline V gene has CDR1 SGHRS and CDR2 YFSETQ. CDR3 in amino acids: CASSLAGQGRGWNEQYF. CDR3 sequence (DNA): TGCGCCAGCAGCTTGGCCGGACAGGGACGAGGGTGGAACGAGCAGTACTTC.

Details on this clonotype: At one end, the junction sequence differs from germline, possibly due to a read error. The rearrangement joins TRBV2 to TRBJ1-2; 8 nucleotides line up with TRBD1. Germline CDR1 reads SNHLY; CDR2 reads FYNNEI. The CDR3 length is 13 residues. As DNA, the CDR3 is TGTGCCTGCAGGGGACAGGAGGCGGGAGGCTACACCTTC. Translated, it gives CACRGQEAGGYTF.

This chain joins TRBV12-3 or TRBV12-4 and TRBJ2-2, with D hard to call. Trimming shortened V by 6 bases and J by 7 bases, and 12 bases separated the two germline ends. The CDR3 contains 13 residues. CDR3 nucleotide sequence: TGTGCCAGCAGCCGTCTAGGTATCGGGGAGCTGTTTTTT. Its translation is CASSRLGIGELFF.

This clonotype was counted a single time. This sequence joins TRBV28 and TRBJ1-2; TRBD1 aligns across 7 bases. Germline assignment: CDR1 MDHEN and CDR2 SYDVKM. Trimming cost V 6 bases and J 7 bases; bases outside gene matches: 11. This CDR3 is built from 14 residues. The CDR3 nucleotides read TGTGCCAGCAGGGGCGGGACAGTGCAGAGTGGCTACACCTTC. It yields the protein CASRGGTVQSGYTF.

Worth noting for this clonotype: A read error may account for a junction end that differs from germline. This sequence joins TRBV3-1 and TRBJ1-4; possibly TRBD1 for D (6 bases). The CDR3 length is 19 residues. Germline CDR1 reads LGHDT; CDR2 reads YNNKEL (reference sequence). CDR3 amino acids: CASSQDLSGASGGGENLFF. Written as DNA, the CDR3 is TGTGCCAGCAGCCAAGATCTTTCTGGAGCTTCTGGGGGCGGTGAAAACCTGTTTTTT.

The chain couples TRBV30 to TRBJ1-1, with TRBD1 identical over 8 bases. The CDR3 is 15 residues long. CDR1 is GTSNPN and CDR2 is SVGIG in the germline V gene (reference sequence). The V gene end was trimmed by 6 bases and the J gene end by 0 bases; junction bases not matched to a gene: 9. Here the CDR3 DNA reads TGTGCCTGTCCCTCGGGACAGGCTTTGAACACTGAAGCTTTCTTT. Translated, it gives CACPSGQALNTEAFF.

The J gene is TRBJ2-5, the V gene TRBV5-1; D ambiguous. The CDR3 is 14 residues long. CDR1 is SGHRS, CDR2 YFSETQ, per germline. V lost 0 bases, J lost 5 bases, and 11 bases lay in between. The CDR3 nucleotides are TGCGCCAGCAGCTTGGCCGTGATCGGGGAGACCCAGTACTTC. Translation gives CASSLAVIGETQYF. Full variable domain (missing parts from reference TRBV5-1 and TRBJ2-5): KAGVTQTPRYLIKTRGQQVTLSCSPISGHRSVSWYQQTPGQGLQFLFEYFSETQRNKGNFPGRFSGRQFSNSRSEMNVSTLELGDSALYLCASSLAVIGETQYFGPGTRLLVL.

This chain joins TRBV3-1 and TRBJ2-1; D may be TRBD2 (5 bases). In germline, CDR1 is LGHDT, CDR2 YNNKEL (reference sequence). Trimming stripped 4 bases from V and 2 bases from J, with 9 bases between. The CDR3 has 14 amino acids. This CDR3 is CASSPLLAYNEQFF. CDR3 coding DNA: TGTGCCAGCAGCCCACTACTAGCCTACAATGAGCAGTTCTTC.

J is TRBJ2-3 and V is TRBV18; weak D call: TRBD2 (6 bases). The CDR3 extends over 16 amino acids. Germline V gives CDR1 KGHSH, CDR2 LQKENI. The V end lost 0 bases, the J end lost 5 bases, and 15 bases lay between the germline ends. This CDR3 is CASSPPRGLEGDTQYF. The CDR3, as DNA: TGTGCCAGCTCACCACCGCGGGGACTGGAGGGAGATACGCAGTATTTT.

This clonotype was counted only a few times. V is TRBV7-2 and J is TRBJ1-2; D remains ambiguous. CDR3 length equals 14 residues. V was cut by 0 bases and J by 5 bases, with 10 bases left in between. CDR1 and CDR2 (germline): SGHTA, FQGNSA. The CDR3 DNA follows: TGTGCCAGCAGCTTAGCCGGATTTTCTTATGGCTACACCTTC. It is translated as CASSLAGFSYGYTF. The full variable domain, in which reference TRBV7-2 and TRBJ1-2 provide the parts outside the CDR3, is GAGVSQSPSNKVTEKGKDVELRCDPISGHTALYWYRQSLGQGLEFLIYFQGNSAPDKSGLPSDRFSAERTGGSVSTLTIQRTQQEDSAVYLCASSLAGFSYGYTFGSGTRLTVV.

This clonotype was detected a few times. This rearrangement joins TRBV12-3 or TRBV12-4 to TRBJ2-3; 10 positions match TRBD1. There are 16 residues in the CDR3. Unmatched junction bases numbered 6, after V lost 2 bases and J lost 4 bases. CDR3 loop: CASSLLYGTGADTQYF. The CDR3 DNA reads TGTGCCAGCAGTTTACTATACGGGACAGGGGCAGATACGCAGTATTTT.

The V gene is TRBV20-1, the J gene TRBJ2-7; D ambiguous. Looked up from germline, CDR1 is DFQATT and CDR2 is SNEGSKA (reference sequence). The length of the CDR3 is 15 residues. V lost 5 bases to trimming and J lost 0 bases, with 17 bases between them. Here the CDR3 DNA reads TGCAGTGCTCAGACACCAAACGGAGACTCCTACGAGCAGTACTTC. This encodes CSAQTPNGDSYEQYF.

The CDR3 region has the DNA TGTGCCAGCAGGTCAGGGGTGAACAGCAATCAGCCCCAGCATTTT. Amino acid sequence: CASRSGVNSNQPQHF. The chain carries TRBV5-5 and TRBJ1-5; D possibly corresponds to TRBD1 (6 bases). The V end lost 5 bases, the J end lost 1 base, and 13 bases lay between the germline ends. The CDR3 has 15 amino acids. Germline loops: CDR1 SGHKS, CDR2 YYEKEE (reference sequence).

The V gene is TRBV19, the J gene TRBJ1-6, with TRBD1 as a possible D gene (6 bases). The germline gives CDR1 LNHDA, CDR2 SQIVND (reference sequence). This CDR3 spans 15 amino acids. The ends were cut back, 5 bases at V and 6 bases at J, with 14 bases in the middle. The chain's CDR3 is CASSLSDSPNSPLHF. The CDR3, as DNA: TGTGCCAGTAGTTTATCGGACAGTCCTAATTCACCCCTCCACTTT.

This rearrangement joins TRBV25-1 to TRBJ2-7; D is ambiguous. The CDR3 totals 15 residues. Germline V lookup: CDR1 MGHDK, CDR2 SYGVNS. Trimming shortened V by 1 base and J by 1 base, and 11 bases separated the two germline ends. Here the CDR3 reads CASSEWAGYSYEQYF. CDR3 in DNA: TGTGCCAGCAGTGAATGGGCCGGATATTCCTACGAGCAGTACTTC.

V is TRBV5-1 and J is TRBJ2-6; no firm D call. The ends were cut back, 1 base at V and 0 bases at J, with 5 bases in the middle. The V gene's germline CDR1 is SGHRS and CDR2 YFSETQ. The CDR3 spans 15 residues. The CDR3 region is CASSLTLSGANVLTF. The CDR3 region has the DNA TGCGCCAGCAGCTTGACCCTCTCTGGGGCCAACGTCCTGACTTTC.

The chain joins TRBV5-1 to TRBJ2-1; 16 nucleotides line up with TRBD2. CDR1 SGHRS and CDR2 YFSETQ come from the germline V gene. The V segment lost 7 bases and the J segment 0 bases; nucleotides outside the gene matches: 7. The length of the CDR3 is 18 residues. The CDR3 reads CASGWGLAGGFSYNEQFF. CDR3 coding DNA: TGCGCCAGCGGCTGGGGACTAGCGGGAGGGTTCTCCTACAATGAGCAGTTCTTC.

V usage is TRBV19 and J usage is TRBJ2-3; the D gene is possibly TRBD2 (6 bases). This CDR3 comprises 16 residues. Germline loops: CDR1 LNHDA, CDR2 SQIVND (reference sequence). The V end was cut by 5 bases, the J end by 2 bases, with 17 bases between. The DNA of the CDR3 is TGTGCCAGTAGTCCTGGTCGGGCGGGAACCACAGATACGCAGTATTTT. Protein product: CASSPGRAGTTDTQYF. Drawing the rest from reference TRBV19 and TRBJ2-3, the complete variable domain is DGGITQSPKYLFRKEGQNVTLSCEQNLNHDAMYWYRQDPGQGLRLIYYSQIVNDFQKGDIAEGYSVSREKKESFPLTVTSAQKNPTAFYLCASSPGRAGTTDTQYFGPGTRLTVL.